A few counts support the clone carrying this TCR beta chain. The CDR3 is 15 amino acids. Between the trimmed V and J ends, which lost 2 bases and 2 bases, there was a span of 12 bases. CDR1 is WSHSY and CDR2 is SAAADI in the germline V gene. This sample was included in a study of blood T cell repertoires in COVID-19. TCRdb keeps only in-frame clones here, not all; method: immunoSEQ multiplex PCR. Here the sample spans about 270,000 clones, about 89% being singletons. This chain connects TRBV10-2 to TRBJ1-1; D unclear. The sample was peripheral blood. The receptor was derived from a man between 35 and 55 years old with active or convalescent COVID-19. The chain's CDR3 is CASSEQRAGNTEAFF. CDR3 sequence (DNA): TGCGCCAGCAGTGAGCAGAGGGCCGGTAACACTGAAGCTTTCTTT.